This TCR beta chain was recovered during a study of blood T cells in healthy people across ages (dated by TCRdb to 2015 to 2017). For context, the study as a whole: Template switching captured roughly one uniquely barcoded TCR beta cDNA molecule per two T cells in model experiments. Using deep sequencing normalized with unique cDNA molecular identifiers, the study measured how TCR beta repertoire diversity changes with age. The donors were divided into four age groups: young (average around 16 years), middle-aged (over 35), aged (approximately 64) and long-lived (around 87). To avoid experimental bias, donors of different ages were spread randomly across the sequencing lanes. The study analyzed two additional independent replicas of 1 million unique cDNA reads from the same blood draw for two donors, one aged 18 to 29 and one aged 80 or older.

Study-wide findings and limitations: The CMV infection status of donors was not known, potentially confounding age-related changes in expanded clonotypes. Observed TCR beta diversity correlated strongly with the percentage of naive T cells measured by flow cytometry. Observed TCR beta diversity per million T cells fell roughly linearly with age, and a significant reduction was already apparent by age around 39. Since profiling was done on bulk unsorted PBMCs, naive and antigen-experienced compartments could not be conclusively compared. Estimates of total diversity based on one million sequenced T cells were considered lower bounds and underestimates. Compared with the aged group, more naive CD4+ T cells, fewer expanded clones and increased TCR diversity were shown by the long-lived group, suggesting age selection.

Libraries were made using 5' RACE. Sequenced using an Illumina HiSeq 2500. The second PCR ran for roughly 7 to 11 cycles and used a J-beta primer mix along with a sample-barcoded 5' primer. A template-switch 5' adaptor carrying 12 random nucleotides introduced a unique molecular identifier onto each TCR beta cDNA molecule. Each sample yielded at least 2.5 million CDR3-containing paired-end reads. All of the RNA was converted into first-strand cDNA using the Mint cDNA synthesis kit, with a TRBC-specific oligonucleotide serving as the primer. All cDNA was treated with uracil-DNA glycosylase and then went through a first 18-cycle PCR with the universal primers M1SS and BC2_uni_R. The authors processed their data as follows. For normalization, 1 million high-quality reads, each with a distinct molecular identifier, were randomly selected from each sample. Instead of being binned into consensus sequences, reads that shared molecular identifiers were thrown out. MiTCR, with a Q25 quality threshold and the strictest error-elimination algorithm, was used for CDR3 identification, clonotype clustering and error correction. A nonparametric unseen species model using Euler transformation provided a lower-bound estimate of total TCR beta diversity. TCRdb's own reprocessing of the public reads used fastp at Q25 and MiXCR and kept productive beta chains. Rows matching on CDR3 protein sequence are summarized as one entry with the most common DNA and genes. TCRdb's processing, not the authors', yielded these V and J calls. Present in this sample are 1.5 million to 2 million distinct CDR3 sequences, 28% of which were seen just once. Jointly, the top ten make up about 7.7% of the sample.

Its CDR3 holds 13 amino acids, cysteine through phenylalanine. Kept here is only the CDR3 DNA, which spans 39 bases and is read in frame from base 1. CDR1 is given as LNHNV and CDR2 as YYDKDF, both from the germline V gene (reference sequence). V lost 0 bases and J lost 9 bases; the stretch between them is 9 bases long. Systemically healthy Caucasian individuals from Russia, 35 to 40 in total and aged about 6 to 100 years, were included as donors. Each donor gave roughly 11 milliliters of peripheral blood, drawn into EDTA-treated Vacutainer tubes. Ficoll-Paque density-gradient centrifugation was used to isolate PBMCs, with at least 7 million per sample. Total RNA, at least 6 micrograms per sample, was extracted from PBMCs with Trizol reagent. The percentages of naive CD45RAhigh/CD27high T cells were determined by flow cytometry on a PBMC aliquot from every donor. The sample holds many counts of this clonotype. The target of this receptor is not known. Per-base quality was not reported, and no clone a single base away is much larger than it.

The sequenced sample consisted of blood. The chain is encoded by TRBV15 joined to TRBJ2-1; there is no confident call for the D gene. This TCR was recovered from a woman aged 25 to 39 in good health. The CDR3 protein: CATSRDQAAEQFF. At the DNA level, the sequence is TGTGCCACCAGCAGAGACCAGGCGGCTGAGCAGTTCTTC.